The 4 T cell receptor beta chains below were found in one sample sequenced in a study of T cell responses to AZD1222 COVID-19 vaccine. Using immunoSEQ multiplex PCR, the repertoire was profiled, and TCRdb retains in-frame clones only, with some absent. The sample yields roughly 130,000 clones, approximately 94% seen once. Sample: peripheral blood, taken on day 0 of AZD1222 vaccination. These receptors all come from an adult in good health.

This rearrangement joins TRBV12-3 or TRBV12-4 to TRBJ1-5; no reliable D call. The CDR3 has 12 residues. V lost 6 bases, J lost 3 bases, and 6 bases lay in between. As DNA, the CDR3 is TGTGCCAGCAGAGAGGACAATCAGCCCCAGCATTTT. It translates to CASREDNQPQHF.

The chain couples TRBV3-1 (or the pseudogene TRBV3-2) to TRBJ2-6; D uncertain. V lost 4 bases to trimming and J lost 0 bases, with 7 bases between them. Germline V gene lookup returns CDR1 LGHDT and CDR2 YNNKEL (reference sequence). The CDR3 runs to 15 residues. The CDR3 sequence: CASSPLDSGANVLTF. The DNA of the CDR3 is TGTGCCAGCAGCCCCTTGGACTCTGGGGCCAACGTCCTGACTTTC.

The rearrangement uses TRBV12-3 or TRBV12-4 and TRBJ1-2, with D uncertain. CDR3 length: 13 amino acids. Trimming stripped 0 bases from V and 5 bases from J, with 7 bases between. The CDR3: CASSLASGYGYTF. The CDR3, as DNA: TGTGCCAGCAGTTTAGCCTCCGGGTATGGCTACACCTTC.

V and J are TRBV5-1 and TRBJ2-1; 10 bases agree with TRBD1. The CDR3 has 15 amino acids. Germline V CDR1 and CDR2: SGHRS, YFSETQ. With 4 bases clipped from V and 7 bases from J, the junction kept 8 bases outside the gene matches. CDR3 protein: CASSAGTGDKNEQFF. In nucleotides, the CDR3 is TGCGCCAGCAGCGCCGGGACAGGGGATAAAAATGAGCAGTTCTTC.